A selection of T cell receptor beta chains follows, all from one sample in a study of blood T cell repertoires in COVID-19. Profiled with immunoSEQ multiplex PCR; TCRdb holds only in-frame clones, not every one. This sample yields some 370,000 clones, of which approximately 88% are seen a single time; about 1.2% belongs to the top ten. Sequencing was done on a sample of peripheral blood. Source of these receptors: a man aged 35-49 years with acute or convalescent COVID-19. The CDR3 runs from the conserved cysteine through the conserved F or W. A D gene is named only where the DNA matches it firmly. Size tells how often a clone was seen (once, few, many) or the class of an expanded clone, and some rows leave it out.

v_call: TRBV7-8
d_call: NA
j_call: TRBJ2-7
clone_size: NA
cdr3_length: 11
cdr3_nt: TGTGCCAGCAGCTTACCCCGGGAGCAGTACTTC
cdr3_aa: CASSLPREQYF

v_call: TRBV11-2
d_call: NA
j_call: TRBJ1-2
clone_size: once
cdr3_length: 14
cdr3_nt: TGTGCCAGCAGCTTAACACCCACAGGGTATGGCTACACCTTC
cdr3_aa: CASSLTPTGYGYTF

v_call: TRBV7-9
d_call: NA
j_call: TRBJ1-1
clone_size: NA
cdr3_length: 15
cdr3_nt: TGTGCCAGCAGCCCATTTGCTGGACTTAGGACTGAAGCTTTCTTT
cdr3_aa: CASSPFAGLRTEAFF

v_call: TRBV7-6
d_call: NA
j_call: TRBJ2-7
clone_size: NA
cdr3_length: 16
cdr3_nt: TGTGCCAGCAGCTTAGCAGCCTACGATGTAGCCTACGAGCAGTACTTC
cdr3_aa: CASSLAAYDVAYEQYF

v_call: TRBV28
d_call: NA
j_call: TRBJ2-5
clone_size: NA
cdr3_length: 14
cdr3_nt: TGTGCCAGCTCGGAGGGGGGGGGCTCAGAGACCCAGTACTTC
cdr3_aa: CASSEGGGSETQYF

v_call: TRBV19
d_call: TRBD1
j_call: TRBJ1-1
clone_size: NA
cdr3_length: 14
cdr3_nt: TGTGCCAGTAGTATAGTGATTAGCAGGACAGGAGGCTTCTTT
cdr3_aa: CASSIVISRTGGFF

v_call: TRBV7-9
d_call: NA
j_call: TRBJ1-1
clone_size: NA
cdr3_length: 12
cdr3_nt: TGTGCCAGTCATGGGCGGGGAACTGAAGCTTTCTTT
cdr3_aa: CASHGRGTEAFF

v_call: TRBV12-3/TRBV12-4
d_call: NA
j_call: TRBJ2-3
clone_size: NA
cdr3_length: 13
cdr3_nt: TGTGCCAGCGACGACAGAAACACAGATACGCAGTATTTT
cdr3_aa: CASDDRNTDTQYF

v_call: TRBV6-6
d_call: NA
j_call: TRBJ2-6
clone_size: few
cdr3_length: 16
cdr3_nt: TGTGCCAGCAGTTACTCTAGGGGGTCTGGGGCCAACGTCCTGACTTTC
cdr3_aa: CASSYSRGSGANVLTF

v_call: TRBV28
d_call: NA
j_call: TRBJ1-3
clone_size: NA
cdr3_length: 19
cdr3_nt: TGTGCCAGCAGTTCGGCGATGGGAGGGGGGGGCAGCTCTGGAAACACCATATATTTT
cdr3_aa: CASSSAMGGGGSSGNTIYF

v_call: TRBV6-2/TRBV6-3
d_call: TRBD1
j_call: TRBJ1-1
clone_size: NA
cdr3_length: 12
cdr3_nt: TGTGCCAGCAGTTCGGGGACAGGCAAAGCTTTCTTT
cdr3_aa: CASSSGTGKAFF

v_call: TRBV7-2
d_call: NA
j_call: TRBJ1-5
clone_size: NA
cdr3_length: 17
cdr3_nt: TGTGCCAGCAGCTTAGTCGGGACTGGGAATAGCAATCAGCCCCAGCATTTT
cdr3_aa: CASSLVGTGNSNQPQHF

v_call: TRBV6-6
d_call: TRBD1
j_call: TRBJ1-5
clone_size: NA
cdr3_length: 15
cdr3_nt: TGTGCCAGCAGTTACGCAGGGGGCTCTGGGCAGCCCCAGCATTTT
cdr3_aa: CASSYAGGSGQPQHF

v_call: TRBV9
d_call: TRBD2
j_call: TRBJ2-1
clone_size: NA
cdr3_length: 13
cdr3_nt: TGTGCCAGCAGCGTAGCGGGGGGCAATGAGCAGTTCTTC
cdr3_aa: CASSVAGGNEQFF

v_call: TRBV30
d_call: NA
j_call: TRBJ2-1
clone_size: NA
cdr3_length: 11
cdr3_nt: NA
cdr3_aa: CAWGTGTREFF